This T cell receptor (beta chain) originates from a study of cytomegalovirus exposure and HLA in healthy donors. About this clone itself: What it binds is unknown.

Study-level points and caveats: Cytomegalovirus status, reportedly, was diagnosed with high specificity and sensitivity by the classifier. The authors later linked a missense DCLRE1C variant to TCR beta V- and J-gene trimming. Versus the approximately 670-donor mean, an Asian-associated ancestry cluster reportedly showed fewer N-insertions in a later analysis. Solely CMV serostatus was available to characterize immune exposure.

The CDR3 consists of 14 residues. Germline CDR1 is KGHSH and CDR2 is LQKENI. Trimming shortened V by 1 base and J by 4 bases, and 10 bases separated the two germline ends. The PCR contained 60 Vbeta and 13 Jbeta primers. Libraries were prepared by immunoSEQ multiplex PCR; TCRdb keeps only in-frame clonotypes and omits some of them. Found here are under 250,000 clones, roughly 84% of them singletons; the top ten hold around 1.7%. The sequencing input was PBMCs. This rearrangement joins TRBV18 to TRBJ1-2, with unresolved D. This receptor was identified in a man aged 50 or older in good health and CMV-seronegative. The CDR3 loop reads CASSPRTEAYGYTF. CDR3 coding DNA: TGTGCCAGCTCACCACGTACAGAAGCCTATGGCTACACCTTC.